A single sample gave rise to the 16 T cell receptor beta chains below, sequenced in a study of T-cell memory formation after mild COVID-19. Each CDR3 protein gets one entry after TCRdb re-called the 5' RACE reads with MiXCR. This sample yields 500,000 to 600,000 distinct CDR3 sequences, of which approximately 18% are seen a single time; about 12% belongs to the top ten. The sample was PBMCs or a T cell subset sorted from them (not recorded which). The receptors were sampled from an adult woman who had mild COVID-19 (a few samples of this study predate the infection). Cell type and time point are not known.

This clonotype has just a few counts. This chain links TRBV5-1 with TRBJ1-1; TRBD1 matches at 8 bases. The trim removed 7 bases at V and 1 base at J, leaving 9 bases unmatched. The CDR3 is 15 amino acids. Germline lookup yields CDR1 SGHRS and CDR2 YFSETQ. The DNA of the CDR3 is TGCGCCAGCTCTGAAGGGCAGGGGGCGAACACTGAAGCTTTCTTT. It specifies CASSEGQGANTEAFF.

The rearrangement links TRBV5-1 to TRBJ2-5; D gene uncertain. CDR3 length: 12 residues. Germline CDR1 reads SGHRS; CDR2 reads YFSETQ. V gave up 5 bases and J gave up 5 bases, with 10 bases separating them. The CDR3 sequence: CASRGQNETQYF. The CDR3 DNA follows: TGCGCCAGCAGAGGCCAGAACGAGACCCAGTACTTC. The full variable domain, with the rest looked up from reference TRBV5-1 and TRBJ2-5, is KAGVTQTPRYLIKTRGQQVTLSCSPISGHRSVSWYQQTPGQGLQFLFEYFSETQRNKGNFPGRFSGRQFSNSRSEMNVSTLELGDSALYLCASRGQNETQYFGPGTRLLVL.

This clonotype was counted many times. The chain combines TRBV12-3 or TRBV12-4 with TRBJ1-2; maybe TRBD1 (5 bases). There are 15 residues in the CDR3. With 2 bases removed from V and 3 bases from J, the gap between germline ends came to 13 bases. CDR3 DNA: TGTGCCAGCAGTTTAACGGGACCAACGGACTATGGCTACACCTTC. This sequence encodes CASSLTGPTDYGYTF.

This chain joins TRBV7-6 and TRBJ2-3, with TRBD2 matching 12 bases. The germline V gene has CDR1 SGHVS and CDR2 FNYEAQ. There are 19 residues in the CDR3. Trimming at V came to 2 bases and at J to 4 bases, leaving 13 bases not matched to a gene. This chain's CDR3 is CASSLIETLAGGPADTQYF. CDR3 nucleotides: TGTGCCAGCAGCTTAATCGAAACCCTAGCGGGGGGGCCGGCAGATACGCAGTATTTT.

Many counts were recorded for this clonotype. The V call is TRBV5-1, the J call TRBJ2-3; TRBD2 aligns across 8 bases. Germline assignment: CDR1 SGHRS and CDR2 YFSETQ. The CDR3 has 15 amino acids. With V trimmed by 4 bases and J by 3 bases, 7 bases remained unmatched. The CDR3 loop is CASSTGLADTDTQYF. Written as DNA, the CDR3 is TGCGCCAGCAGCACAGGACTAGCAGATACAGATACGCAGTATTTT.

V is TRBV27 and J is TRBJ1-4; no definite D call. CDR1 and CDR2 from the germline V gene are MNHEY and SMNVEV (reference sequence). The CDR3 is 14 amino acids. The ends were cut back, 5 bases at V and 8 bases at J, with 15 bases in the middle. CDR3: CASSPSRIGEKLFF. CDR3 nucleotide sequence: TGTGCCAGCAGTCCGAGCCGAATCGGCGAAAAACTGTTTTTT. The full variable domain, rest sourced from reference TRBV27 and TRBJ1-4, is EAQVTQNPRYLITVTGKKLTVTCSQNMNHEYMSWYRQDPGLGLRQIYYSMNVEVTDKGDVPEGYKVSRKEKRNFPLILESPSPNQTSLYFCASSPSRIGEKLFFGSGTQLSVL.

The genes are TRBV7-9 and TRBJ2-3; D may be TRBD1 (6 bases). The germline gives CDR1 SEHNR, CDR2 FQNEAQ (reference sequence). Trimming took off 2 bases at V and 2 bases at J, with 17 bases between the two ends. This CDR3 is 17 amino acids long. The CDR3 DNA follows: TGTGCCAGCAGCTTATACCCGCACAGGGAAGCCACAGATACGCAGTATTTT. Translation: CASSLYPHREATDTQYF.

This clonotype appeared a few times. The chain is built from TRBV7-2 and TRBJ1-1; D not certain. This CDR3 comprises 14 residues. V gave up 1 base and J gave up 0 bases, with 6 bases separating them. CDR1 is SGHTA, CDR2 FQGNSA, per germline. The CDR3 spells CASSLGILNTEAFF. The CDR3 region has the DNA TGTGCCAGCAGCTTAGGAATCTTGAACACTGAAGCTTTCTTT. Looking up the rest from reference TRBV7-2 and TRBJ1-1 gives the full variable domain: GAGVSQSPSNKVTEKGKDVELRCDPISGHTALYWYRQSLGQGLEFLIYFQGNSAPDKSGLPSDRFSAERTGGSVSTLTIQRTQQEDSAVYLCASSLGILNTEAFFGQGTRLTVV.

The gene calls are TRBV12-3 or TRBV12-4 and TRBJ2-1; TRBD2 matches 7 bases. The CDR3 is made up of 15 amino acids. Unmatched junction bases numbered 8, after V lost 8 bases and J lost 1 base. CDR3 nucleotide sequence: TGTGCCAGCGGAATCGGGAGGACATCCTACAATGAGCAGTTCTTC. Its protein is CASGIGRTSYNEQFF.

The V and J genes are TRBV4-3 and TRBJ1-2, with a possible D match to TRBD1 (5 bases). V lost 0 bases, J lost 8 bases, and 16 bases lay in between. The CDR3 has 15 amino acids. The germline V gene encodes CDR1 LGHNA and CDR2 YSLEER. The CDR3 region is CASSQEAASRAGYTF. In DNA form, the CDR3 reads TGCGCCAGCAGCCAAGAGGCCGCGTCCAGGGCCGGCTACACCTTC.

This clonotype was detected only a few times. J is TRBJ2-7 and V is TRBV5-1, with a weak D call TRBD2 (6 bases). The germline V and J ends were trimmed by 0 bases and 6 bases, with 10 bases remaining between them. The CDR3 runs 13 residues. Germline CDR1 reads SGHRS; CDR2 reads YFSETQ. The CDR3 coding sequence is TGCGCCAGCAGCTTGGCATCGGGGGTCGAGCAGTACTTC. Encoded protein: CASSLASGVEQYF.

To note about this clonotype: The junction differs from germline at one of its ends, possibly a read error. The genes are TRBV5-5 and TRBJ1-4; 7 bases map to TRBD1. Germline values: CDR1 SGHKS, CDR2 YYEKEE (reference sequence). The CDR3 is made up of 15 amino acids. The CDR3: CASSLGGQKNEKLFF. DNA for the CDR3: TGTGCCAGCAGTTTGGGGGGACAGAAAAATGAAAAACTGTTTTTT. The variable domain in full, with the rest retrieved from reference TRBV5-5 and TRBJ1-4, is DAGVTQSPTHLIKTRGQQVTLRCSPISGHKSVSWYQQVLGQGPQFIFQYYEKEERGRGNFPDRFSARQFPNYSSELNVNALLLGDSALYLCASSLGGQKNEKLFFGSGTQLSVL.

This clonotype has more than one count but fewer than ten. The chain carries TRBV3-1 and TRBJ2-1; 8 nucleotides match TRBD1. This CDR3 has 16 residues. The germline CDR1 and CDR2 sequences are LGHDT and YNNKEL (reference sequence). J was trimmed by 0 bases and V by 0 bases; bases with no gene match: 1. CDR3 amino acids: CASSQEQGGSYNEQFF. The CDR3 nucleotides read TGTGCCAGCAGCCAAGAACAGGGGGGCTCCTACAATGAGCAGTTCTTC.

This rearrangement joins TRBV4-1 to TRBJ1-2, with D possibly matching TRBD1 (6 bases). V was pared by 0 bases and J by 7 bases, with 12 bases between. Germline CDR1 reads MGHRA; CDR2 reads YSYEKL. The CDR3 sequence is 14 residues long. The CDR3 DNA reads TGCGCCAGCAGCCAAGAGCCAGGGGACTTTGGCTACACCTTC. Translating gives CASSQEPGDFGYTF.

This clonotype has ten or more counts. The gene calls are TRBV5-1 and TRBJ1-6; D ambiguous. The CDR3 spans 14 residues. Germline CDR1 is SGHRS and CDR2 is YFSETQ. Trimming pared 7 bases from V and 7 bases from J, leaving 15 bases between. The CDR3 is CASRTGGSNSPLHF. The CDR3 region has the DNA TGCGCCAGCCGCACTGGCGGTTCGAATTCACCCCTCCACTTT.

The chain has TRBV18 and TRBJ1-2; a weak D match, TRBD1 (6 bases). With 3 bases removed from V and 4 bases from J, the gap between germline ends came to 9 bases. The CDR3 has 13 amino acids. CDR1 and CDR2 (germline): KGHSH, LQKENI. This CDR3 is CASSPDRTYGYTF. As DNA, the CDR3 is TGTGCCAGCTCACCGGACAGAACCTATGGCTACACCTTC.